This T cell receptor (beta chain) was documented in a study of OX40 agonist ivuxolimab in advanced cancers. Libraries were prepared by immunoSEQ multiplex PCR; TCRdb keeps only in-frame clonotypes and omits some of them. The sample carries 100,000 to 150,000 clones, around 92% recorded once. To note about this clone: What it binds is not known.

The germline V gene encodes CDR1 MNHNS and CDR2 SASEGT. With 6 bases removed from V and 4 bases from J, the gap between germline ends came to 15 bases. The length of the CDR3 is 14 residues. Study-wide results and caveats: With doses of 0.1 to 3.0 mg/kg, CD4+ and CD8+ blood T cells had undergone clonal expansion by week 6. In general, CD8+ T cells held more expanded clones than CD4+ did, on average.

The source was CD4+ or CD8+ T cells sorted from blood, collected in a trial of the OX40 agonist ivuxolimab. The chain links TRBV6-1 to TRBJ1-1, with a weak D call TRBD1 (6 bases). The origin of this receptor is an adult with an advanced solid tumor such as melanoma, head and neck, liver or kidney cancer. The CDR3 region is CASSTTGSATEAFF. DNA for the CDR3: TGTGCCAGCAGCACCACAGGGTCGGCCACTGAAGCTTTCTTT.